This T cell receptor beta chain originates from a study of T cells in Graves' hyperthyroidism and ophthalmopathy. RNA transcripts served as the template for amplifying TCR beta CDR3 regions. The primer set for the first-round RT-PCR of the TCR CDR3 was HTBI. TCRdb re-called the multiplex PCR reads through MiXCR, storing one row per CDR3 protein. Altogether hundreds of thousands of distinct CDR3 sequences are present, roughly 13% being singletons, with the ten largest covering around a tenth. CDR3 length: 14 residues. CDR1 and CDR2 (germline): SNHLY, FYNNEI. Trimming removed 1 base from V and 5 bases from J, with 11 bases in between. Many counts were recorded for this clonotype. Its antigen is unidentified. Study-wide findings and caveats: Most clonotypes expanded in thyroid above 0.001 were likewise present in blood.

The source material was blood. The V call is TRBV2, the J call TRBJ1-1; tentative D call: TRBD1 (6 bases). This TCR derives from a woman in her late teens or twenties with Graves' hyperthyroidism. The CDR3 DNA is TGTGCCAGCAGTGAAGAGGGGGTGTTAACTGAAGCTTTCTTT. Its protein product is CASSEEGVLTEAFF.